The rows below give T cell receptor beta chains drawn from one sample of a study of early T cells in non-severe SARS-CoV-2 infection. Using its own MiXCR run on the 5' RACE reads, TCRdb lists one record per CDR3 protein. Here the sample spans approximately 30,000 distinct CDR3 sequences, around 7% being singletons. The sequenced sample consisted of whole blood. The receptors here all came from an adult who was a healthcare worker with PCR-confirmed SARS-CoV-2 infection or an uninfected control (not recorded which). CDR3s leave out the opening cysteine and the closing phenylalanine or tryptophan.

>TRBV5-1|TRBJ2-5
ASSLDATLQETQY
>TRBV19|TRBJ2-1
ASSIGGSPYNEQF
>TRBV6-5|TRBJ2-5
ASSRTVQETQY
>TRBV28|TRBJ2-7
ASHRGGSYEQY
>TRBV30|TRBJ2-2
AWRPGGTTGELF
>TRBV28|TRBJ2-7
ASSLAGGGVHEQY
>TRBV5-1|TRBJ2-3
ASSLTGGPTDTQY
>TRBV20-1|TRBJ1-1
SARDDADTEAF
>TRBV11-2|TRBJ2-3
ASSRTGNPRYTQY
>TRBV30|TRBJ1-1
AWSVRANTEAF
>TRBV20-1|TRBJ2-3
SASPRTGSEGDTQY
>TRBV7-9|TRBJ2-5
ASSLKETQY
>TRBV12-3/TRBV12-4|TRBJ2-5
ASSPQDGAETQY
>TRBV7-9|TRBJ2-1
ASSLILANYNEQF
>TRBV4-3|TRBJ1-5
ASSQYRGNQPQH
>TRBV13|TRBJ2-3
ASSLGTPNTQY
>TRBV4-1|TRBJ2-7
ASSQDQETSVFYEQY
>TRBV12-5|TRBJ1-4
ASGQGSGEKLF
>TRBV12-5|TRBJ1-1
VSGLQGADTEAF
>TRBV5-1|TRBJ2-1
ASSWRIRQGEQF
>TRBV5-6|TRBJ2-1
ASSADRGVDNEQF
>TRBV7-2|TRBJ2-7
ASRRDISYEQY
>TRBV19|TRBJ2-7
ASSPPGTRTYEQY
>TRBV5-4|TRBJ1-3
ASSPGHDRNTIY
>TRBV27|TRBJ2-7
ASSFPGQGPLRPYEQY
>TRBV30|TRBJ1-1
AWSSNQRQADTEAF
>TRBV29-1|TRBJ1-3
SVEAWNPGNTIY
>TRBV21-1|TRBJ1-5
ASTPRGGANQPQH
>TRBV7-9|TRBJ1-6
ASQFYRGSHSPLH
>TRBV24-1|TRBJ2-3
ATSDVLDTQY
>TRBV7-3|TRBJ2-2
ASSSHGTSGNTGELF
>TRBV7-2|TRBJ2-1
ASGAGGSYNEQF
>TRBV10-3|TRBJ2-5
AISSGPPGGETQY
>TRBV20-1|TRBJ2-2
SARKTTLSGELF
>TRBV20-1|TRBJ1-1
SARRGQGTEAF
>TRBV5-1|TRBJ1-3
ASSLEPGLNTIY
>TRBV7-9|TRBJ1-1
ASSLGTTEAF
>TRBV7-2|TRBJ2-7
ASSLRLAGGSYEQY
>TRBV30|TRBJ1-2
AWKPKANYGYT
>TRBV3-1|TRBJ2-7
ASSPWGTGTSVIGQY
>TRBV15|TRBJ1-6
ATSRDRTENSPLH
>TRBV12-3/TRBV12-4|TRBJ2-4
ASSFRRLAGGVAKNIQY
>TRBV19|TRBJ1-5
ASRDLIRTINQPQH
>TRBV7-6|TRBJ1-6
ASSLDYNSPLH